A single sample gave rise to the 10 T cell receptor beta chains below, sequenced in a study of blood T cell repertoires in COVID-19. Produced via immunoSEQ multiplex PCR; TCRdb's table is partial and in-frame only. Among some 290,000 clones listed, nearly 90% were seen once. The sequenced material came from peripheral blood. The receptors stem from a woman between 40 and 50 years old with COVID-19, enrolled during active disease.

The rearrangement joins TRBV6-5 to TRBJ2-7; 12 nucleotides align to TRBD1. The trim removed 2 bases at V and 5 bases at J, leaving 4 bases unmatched. Germline V gene sequence: CDR1 MNHEY, CDR2 SVGAGI. The CDR3 spans 15 residues. The CDR3 spells CASSYRGQGANEQYF. DNA of the CDR3: TGTGCCAGCAGTTACCGGGGACAGGGGGCCAACGAGCAGTACTTC.

The chain uses TRBV7-2 and TRBJ2-7, with D uncertain. The CDR3 totals 13 residues. V dropped 5 bases and J dropped 3 bases, with 11 bases sitting between them. Germline loops: CDR1 SGHTA, CDR2 FQGNSA. CDR3 DNA sequence: TGTGCCAGCAGCCAACTTTTCGGCTACGAGCAGTACTTC. Amino acids: CASSQLFGYEQYF.

This chain uses TRBV9 with TRBJ2-3; 11 bases are shared with TRBD2. Germline V gene data show CDR1 as SGDLS and CDR2 as YYNGEE. This CDR3 has 15 residues. V lost 2 bases and J lost 11; bases outside the gene matches: 10. The CDR3 loop reads CASSVTGTSGREQYF. The CDR3 DNA is TGTGCCAGCAGCGTTACCGGGACTAGCGGCCGCGAGCAGTATTTT. Drawing the rest from reference TRBV9 and TRBJ2-3, the complete variable domain is DSGVTQTPKHLITATGQRVTLRCSPRSGDLSVYWYQQSLDQGLQFLIQYYNGEERAKGNILERFSAQQFPDLHSELNLSSLELGDSALYFCASSVTGTSGREQYFGPGTRLTVL.

The rearrangement uses TRBV7-8 and TRBJ1-2; D is possibly TRBD1 (6 bases). Trimming cost V 0 bases and J 4 bases, with 18 bases left between them. The CDR3 is 17 residues long. Germline CDR1 and CDR2: SGHVS and FQNEAQ. The CDR3 reads CASSLAHRDISGYGYTF. For the CDR3, the DNA is TGTGCCAGCAGCTTAGCCCATCGGGACATCTCGGGCTATGGCTACACCTTC.

The gene calls are TRBV11-1 and TRBJ2-7, with 12 nucleotides matching TRBD2. With V trimmed by 5 bases and J by 3 bases, 8 bases remained unmatched. In germline, CDR1 is SGHAT, CDR2 FQDESV (reference sequence). The CDR3 totals 16 residues. The chain's CDR3 is CASSPRLAGERYEQYF. In nucleotides, the CDR3 is TGTGCCAGCAGCCCGAGACTAGCGGGGGAACGCTACGAGCAGTACTTC.

The chain carries TRBV27 and TRBJ2-3; tentatively, D is TRBD2 (5 bases). The CDR3 is 15 amino acids. Trimming took off 2 bases at V and 1 base at J, with 10 bases between the two ends. Germline V gene lookup returns CDR1 MNHEY and CDR2 SMNVEV (reference sequence). CDR3 coding DNA: TGTGCCAGCAGTTTACGCACAGCGGGCACAGATACGCAGTATTTT. Encoded protein: CASSLRTAGTDTQYF.

The chain is built from TRBV6-2 or TRBV6-3 and TRBJ1-2; 8 bases are a match to TRBD1. Germline CDR1 and CDR2: MNHEY and SVGEGT. The CDR3 totals 14 residues. Trimming took 6 bases from V and 6 from J; bases not matched to a gene: 9. CDR3 sequence: CASSPLDRGNGYTF. CDR3 nucleotides: TGTGCCAGCAGCCCCCTTGACAGGGGAAATGGCTACACCTTC.

This clone was counted a few times. CDR3 nucleotides: TGCAGCGCACTGGACAGGAACACTGAAGCTTTCTTT. Translating it yields CSALDRNTEAFF. The chain couples TRBV29-1 to TRBJ1-1; TRBD1 is a possible D gene (6 bases). From germline, CDR1 is SQVTM and CDR2 ANQGSEA. The CDR3 totals 12 residues. The V end lost 7 bases, the J end lost 1 base, and 10 bases lay between the germline ends.

The gene calls are TRBV5-3 and TRBJ1-2; D call uncertain. TRBV5-3 is labeled an ORF, and its function is uncertain. Trimming took off 5 bases at V and 9 bases at J, with 17 bases between the two ends. The CDR3 consists of 13 residues. CDR3 protein: CARRCERVGSYTF. CDR3 sequence (DNA): TGTGCCAGAAGGTGTGAGAGGGTTGGGAGCTACACCTTC.

The chain couples TRBV9 to TRBJ2-2, with D possibly matching TRBD1 (6 bases). The V gene lost 5 bases and the J gene lost 6 bases, with 14 bases spanning the gap. The germline CDR1 and CDR2 sequences are SGDLS and YYNGEE. This CDR3 is 14 amino acids long. The CDR3 sequence: CASSLGAVAGELFF. The CDR3 DNA sequence: TGTGCCAGCAGTTTGGGGGCGGTGGCCGGGGAGCTGTTTTTT.